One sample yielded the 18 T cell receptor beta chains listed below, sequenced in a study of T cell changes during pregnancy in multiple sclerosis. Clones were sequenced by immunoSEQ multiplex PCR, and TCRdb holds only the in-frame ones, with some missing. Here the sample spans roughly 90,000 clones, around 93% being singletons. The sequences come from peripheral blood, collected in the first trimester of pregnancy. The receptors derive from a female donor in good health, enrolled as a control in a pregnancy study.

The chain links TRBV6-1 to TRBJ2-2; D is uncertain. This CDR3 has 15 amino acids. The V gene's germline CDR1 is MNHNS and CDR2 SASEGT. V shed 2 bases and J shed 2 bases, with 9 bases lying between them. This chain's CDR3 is CASSESVGNTGELFF. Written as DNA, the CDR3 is TGTGCCAGCAGTGAATCCGTTGGCAACACCGGGGAGCTGTTTTTT.

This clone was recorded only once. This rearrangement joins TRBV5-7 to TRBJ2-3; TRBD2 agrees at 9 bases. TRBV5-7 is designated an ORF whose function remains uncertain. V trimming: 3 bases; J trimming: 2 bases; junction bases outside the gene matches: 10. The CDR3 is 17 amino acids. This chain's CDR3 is CASSWGASGVSTDTQYF. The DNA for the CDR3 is TGTGCCAGCAGCTGGGGGGCTAGCGGGGTATCCACAGATACGCAGTATTTT.

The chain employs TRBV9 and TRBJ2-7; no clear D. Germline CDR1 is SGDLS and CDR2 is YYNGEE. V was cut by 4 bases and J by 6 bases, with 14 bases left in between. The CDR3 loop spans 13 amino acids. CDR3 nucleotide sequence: TGTGCCAGCAGCCCGAGCAGTAGAGGCGAGCAGTACTTC. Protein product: CASSPSSRGEQYF.

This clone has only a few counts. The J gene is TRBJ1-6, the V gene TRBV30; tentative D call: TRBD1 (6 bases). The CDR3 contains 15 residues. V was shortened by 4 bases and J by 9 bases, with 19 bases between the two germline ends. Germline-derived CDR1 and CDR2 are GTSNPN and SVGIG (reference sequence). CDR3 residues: CAWKPPGARGSPLHF. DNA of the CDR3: TGTGCCTGGAAACCCCCAGGGGCTCGGGGTTCACCCCTCCACTTT.

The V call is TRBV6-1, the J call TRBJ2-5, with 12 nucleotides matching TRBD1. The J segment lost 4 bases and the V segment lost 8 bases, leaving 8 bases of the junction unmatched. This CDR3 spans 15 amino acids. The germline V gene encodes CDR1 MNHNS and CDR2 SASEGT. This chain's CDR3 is CASGTGGAGGETQYF. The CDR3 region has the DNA TGTGCCAGCGGGACAGGGGGCGCAGGGGGAGAGACCCAGTACTTC.

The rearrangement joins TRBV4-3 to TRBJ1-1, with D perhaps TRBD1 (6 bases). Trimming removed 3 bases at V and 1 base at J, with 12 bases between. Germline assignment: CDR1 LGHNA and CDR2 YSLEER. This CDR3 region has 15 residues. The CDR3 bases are TGCGCCAGCAGCCAGGGCGGACAGCAGAACACTGAAGCTTTCTTT. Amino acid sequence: CASSQGGQQNTEAFF.

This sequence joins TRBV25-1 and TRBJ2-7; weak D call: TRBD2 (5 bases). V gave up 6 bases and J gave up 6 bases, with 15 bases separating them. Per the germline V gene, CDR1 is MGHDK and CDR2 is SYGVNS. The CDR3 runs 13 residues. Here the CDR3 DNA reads TGTGCCAGCAGCCGGTCGGGGTTTGGCGAGCAGTACTTC. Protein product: CASSRSGFGEQYF.

The CDR3 DNA reads as TGTGCCAGCAGTTTGTCGGGCACAGATACGCAGTATTTT. Its translation is CASSLSGTDTQYF. The chain is built from TRBV27 and TRBJ2-3, with D unresolved. Per germline, CDR1 MNHEY and CDR2 SMNVEV (reference sequence). The V gene lost 3 bases and the J gene lost 1 base, with 5 bases spanning the gap. The CDR3 sequence is 13 residues long.

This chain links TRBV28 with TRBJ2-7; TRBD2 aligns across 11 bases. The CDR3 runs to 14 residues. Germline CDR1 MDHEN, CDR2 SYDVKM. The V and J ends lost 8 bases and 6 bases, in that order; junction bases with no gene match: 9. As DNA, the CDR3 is TGTGCCAGCTTAGCGGGGGGGACTTGGAGCGAGCAGTACTTC. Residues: CASLAGGTWSEQYF.

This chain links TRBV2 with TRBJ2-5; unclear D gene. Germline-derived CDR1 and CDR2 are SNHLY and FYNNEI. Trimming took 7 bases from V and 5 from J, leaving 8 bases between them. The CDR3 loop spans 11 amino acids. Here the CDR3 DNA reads TGTGCCAGCATGGTCGGGGAGACCCAGTACTTC. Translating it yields CASMVGETQYF.

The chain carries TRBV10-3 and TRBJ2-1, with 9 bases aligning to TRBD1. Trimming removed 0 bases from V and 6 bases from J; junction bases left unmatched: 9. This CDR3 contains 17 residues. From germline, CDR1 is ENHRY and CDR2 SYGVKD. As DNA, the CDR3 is TGTGCCATCAGTGAGTCCGGGACAGGGATTGGGGGCAATGAGCAGTTCTTC. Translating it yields CAISESGTGIGGNEQFF.

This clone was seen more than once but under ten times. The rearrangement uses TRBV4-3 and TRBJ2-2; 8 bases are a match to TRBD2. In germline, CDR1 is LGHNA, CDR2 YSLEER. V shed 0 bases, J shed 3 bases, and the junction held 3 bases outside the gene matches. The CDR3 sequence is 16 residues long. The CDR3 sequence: CASSQDLGLDTGELFF. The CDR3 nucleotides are TGCGCCAGCAGCCAAGATTTGGGACTAGACACCGGGGAGCTGTTTTTT.

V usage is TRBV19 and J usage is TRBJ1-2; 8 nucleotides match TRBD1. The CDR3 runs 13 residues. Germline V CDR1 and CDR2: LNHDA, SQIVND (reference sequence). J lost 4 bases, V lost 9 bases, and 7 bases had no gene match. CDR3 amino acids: CASQRQGSYGYTF. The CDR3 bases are TGTGCCAGCCAGAGACAGGGGAGCTATGGCTACACCTTC.

The CDR3 DNA is TGTGCCAGCAGTGAAGGTGGGACAACTTCCTACGAGCAGTACTTC. Translation: CASSEGGTTSYEQYF. The V and J genes are TRBV2 and TRBJ2-7; D perhaps matches TRBD1 (6 bases). Trimming shortened V by 1 base and J by 1 base, and 11 bases separated the two germline ends. This CDR3 comprises 15 residues. CDR1 and CDR2 from the germline V gene are SNHLY and FYNNEI.

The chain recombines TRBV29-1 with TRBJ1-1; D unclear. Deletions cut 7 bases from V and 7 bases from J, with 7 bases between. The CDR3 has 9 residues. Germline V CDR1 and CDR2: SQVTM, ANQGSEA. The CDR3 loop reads CSGGNEAFF. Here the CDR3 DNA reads TGCAGCGGAGGCAATGAAGCTTTCTTT.

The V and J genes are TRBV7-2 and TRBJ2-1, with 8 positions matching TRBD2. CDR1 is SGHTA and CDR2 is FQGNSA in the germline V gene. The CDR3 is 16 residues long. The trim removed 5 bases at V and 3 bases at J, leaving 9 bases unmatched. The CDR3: CASSANPGGVYNEQFF. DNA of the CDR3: TGTGCCAGCAGCGCTAACCCGGGGGGGGTCTACAATGAGCAGTTCTTC. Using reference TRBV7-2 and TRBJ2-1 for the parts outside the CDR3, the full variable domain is GAGVSQSPSNKVTEKGKDVELRCDPISGHTALYWYRQSLGQGLEFLIYFQGNSAPDKSGLPSDRFSAERTGGSVSTLTIQRTQQEDSAVYLCASSANPGGVYNEQFFGPGTRLTVL.

The DNA of the CDR3 is TGTGCCAGCAGCTTAGAGAGGACAGCAACTAATGAAAAACTGTTTTTT. Its protein product is CASSLERTATNEKLFF. V is TRBV7-2 and J is TRBJ1-4; TRBD1 might be the D (6 bases). V was cut by 1 base and J by 0 bases, with 9 bases left in between. Looked up from germline, CDR1 is SGHTA and CDR2 is FQGNSA. The CDR3 sequence is 16 residues long.

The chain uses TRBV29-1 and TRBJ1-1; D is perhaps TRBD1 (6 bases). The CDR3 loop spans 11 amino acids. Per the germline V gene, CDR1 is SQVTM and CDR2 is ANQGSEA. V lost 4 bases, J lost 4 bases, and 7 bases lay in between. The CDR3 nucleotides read TGCAGCGTTGGAGGGGGCACTGAAGCTTTCTTT. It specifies CSVGGGTEAFF. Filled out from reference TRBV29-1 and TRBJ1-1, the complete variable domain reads SAVISQKPSRDICQRGTSLTIQCQVDSQVTMMFWYRQQPGQSLTLIATANQGSEATYESGFVIDKFPISRPNLTFSTLTVSNMSPEDSSIYLCSVGGGTEAFFGQGTRLTVV.